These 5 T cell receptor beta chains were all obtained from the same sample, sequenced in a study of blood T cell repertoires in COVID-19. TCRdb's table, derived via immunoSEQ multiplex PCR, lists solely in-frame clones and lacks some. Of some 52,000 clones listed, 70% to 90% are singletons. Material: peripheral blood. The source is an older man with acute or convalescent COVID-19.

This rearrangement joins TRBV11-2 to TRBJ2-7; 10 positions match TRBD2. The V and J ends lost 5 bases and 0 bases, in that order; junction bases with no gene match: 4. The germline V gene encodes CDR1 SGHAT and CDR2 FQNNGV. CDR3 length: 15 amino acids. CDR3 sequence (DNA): TGTGCCAGCAGCAGATTAGCGGGAGGCTCCTACGAGCAGTACTTC. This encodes CASSRLAGGSYEQYF. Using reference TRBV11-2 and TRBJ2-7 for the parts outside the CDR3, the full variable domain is EAGVAQSPRYKIIEKRQSVAFWCNPISGHATLYWYQQILGQGPKLLIQFQNNGVVDDSQLPKDRFSAERLKGVDSTLKIQPAKLEDSAVYLCASSRLAGGSYEQYFGPGTRLTVT.

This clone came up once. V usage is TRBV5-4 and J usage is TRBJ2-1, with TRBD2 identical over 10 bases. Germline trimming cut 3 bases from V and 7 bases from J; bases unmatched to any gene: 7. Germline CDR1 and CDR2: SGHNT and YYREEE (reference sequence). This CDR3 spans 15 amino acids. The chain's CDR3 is CASSWFTSGVNEQFF. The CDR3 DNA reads TGTGCCAGCAGCTGGTTTACTAGCGGGGTTAATGAGCAGTTCTTC.

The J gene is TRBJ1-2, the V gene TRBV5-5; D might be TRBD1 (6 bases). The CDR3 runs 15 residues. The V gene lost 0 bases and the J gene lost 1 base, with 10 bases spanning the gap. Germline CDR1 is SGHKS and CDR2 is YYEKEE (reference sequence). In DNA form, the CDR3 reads TGTGCCAGCAGCTTGGCGCCGGGACATAACTATGGCTACACCTTC. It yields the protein CASSLAPGHNYGYTF.

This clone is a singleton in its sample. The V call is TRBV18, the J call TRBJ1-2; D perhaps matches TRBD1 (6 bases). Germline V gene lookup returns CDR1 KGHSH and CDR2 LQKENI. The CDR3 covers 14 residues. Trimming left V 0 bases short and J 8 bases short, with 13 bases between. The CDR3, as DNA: TGTGCCAGCTCACCACCCCTCAGGGGAGGGGGCTACACCTTC. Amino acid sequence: CASSPPLRGGGYTF.

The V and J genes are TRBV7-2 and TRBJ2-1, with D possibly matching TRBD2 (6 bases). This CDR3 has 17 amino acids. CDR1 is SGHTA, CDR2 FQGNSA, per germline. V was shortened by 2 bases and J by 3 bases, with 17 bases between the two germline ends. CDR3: CASSLKWRATSYNEQFF. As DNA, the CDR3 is TGTGCCAGCAGCTTAAAGTGGAGGGCGACCAGCTACAATGAGCAGTTCTTC.